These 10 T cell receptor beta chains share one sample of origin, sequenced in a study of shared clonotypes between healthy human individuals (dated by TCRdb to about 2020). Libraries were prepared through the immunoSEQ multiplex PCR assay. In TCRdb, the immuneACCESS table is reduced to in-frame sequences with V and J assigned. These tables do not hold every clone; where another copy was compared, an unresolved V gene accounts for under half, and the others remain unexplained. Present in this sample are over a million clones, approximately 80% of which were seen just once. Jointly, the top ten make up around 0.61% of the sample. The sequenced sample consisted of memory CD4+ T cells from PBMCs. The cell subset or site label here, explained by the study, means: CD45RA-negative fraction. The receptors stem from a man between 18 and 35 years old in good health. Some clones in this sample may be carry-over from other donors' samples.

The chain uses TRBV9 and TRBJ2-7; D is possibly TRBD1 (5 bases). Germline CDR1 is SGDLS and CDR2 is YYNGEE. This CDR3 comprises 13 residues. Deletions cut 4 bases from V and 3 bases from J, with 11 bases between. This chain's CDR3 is CASSRGIGYEQYF. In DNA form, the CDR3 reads TGTGCCAGCAGCAGGGGTATTGGCTACGAGCAGTACTTC.

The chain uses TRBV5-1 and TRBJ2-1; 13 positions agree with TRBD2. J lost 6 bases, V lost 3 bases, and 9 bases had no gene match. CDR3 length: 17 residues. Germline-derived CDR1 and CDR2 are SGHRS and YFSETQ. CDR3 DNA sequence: TGCGCCAGCAGCTGGGCGGGACTAGCGGGATCTTTCAATGAGCAGTTCTTC. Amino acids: CASSWAGLAGSFNEQFF.

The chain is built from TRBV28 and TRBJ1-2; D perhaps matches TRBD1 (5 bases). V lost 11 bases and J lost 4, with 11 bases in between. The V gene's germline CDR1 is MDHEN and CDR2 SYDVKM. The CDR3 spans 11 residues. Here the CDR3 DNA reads TGTGCCGGAGCGGGGCCCTATGGCTACACCTTC. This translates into CAGAGPYGYTF.

Here the CDR3 DNA reads TGTGCCAGCAGCCGAATCGGGACACCTTATGGCTATGGCTACACCTTC. As protein: CASSRIGTPYGYGYTF. The J gene is TRBJ1-2, the V gene TRBV28, with a tentative D call TRBD1 (6 bases). The V end lost 6 bases, the J end lost 4 bases, and 21 bases lay between the germline ends. Germline CDR1 is MDHEN and CDR2 is SYDVKM. This CDR3 spans 16 amino acids.

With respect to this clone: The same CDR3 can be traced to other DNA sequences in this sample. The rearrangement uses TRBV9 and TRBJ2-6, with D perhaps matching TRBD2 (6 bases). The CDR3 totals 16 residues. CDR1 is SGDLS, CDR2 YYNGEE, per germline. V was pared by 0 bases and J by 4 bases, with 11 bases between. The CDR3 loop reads CASSVAGGTGANVLTF. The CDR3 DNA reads TGTGCCAGCAGCGTAGCTGGGGGGACGGGGGCCAACGTCCTGACTTTC. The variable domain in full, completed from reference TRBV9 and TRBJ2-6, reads DSGVTQTPKHLITATGQRVTLRCSPRSGDLSVYWYQQSLDQGLQFLIQYYNGEERAKGNILERFSAQQFPDLHSELNLSSLELGDSALYFCASSVAGGTGANVLTFGAGSRLTVL.

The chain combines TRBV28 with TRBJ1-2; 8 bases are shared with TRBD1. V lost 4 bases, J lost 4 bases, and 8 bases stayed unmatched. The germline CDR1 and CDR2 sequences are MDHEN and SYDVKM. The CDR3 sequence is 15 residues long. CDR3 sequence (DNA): TGTGCCAGCAGTTCTCCGTCGACAGGGGTCTATGGCTACACCTTC. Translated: CASSSPSTGVYGYTF.

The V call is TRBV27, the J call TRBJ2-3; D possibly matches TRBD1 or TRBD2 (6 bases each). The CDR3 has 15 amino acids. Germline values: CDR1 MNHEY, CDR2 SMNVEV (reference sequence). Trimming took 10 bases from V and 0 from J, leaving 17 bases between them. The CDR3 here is CATAWRGTSTDTQYF. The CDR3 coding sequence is TGTGCCACAGCATGGAGGGGGACTAGCACAGATACGCAGTATTTT.

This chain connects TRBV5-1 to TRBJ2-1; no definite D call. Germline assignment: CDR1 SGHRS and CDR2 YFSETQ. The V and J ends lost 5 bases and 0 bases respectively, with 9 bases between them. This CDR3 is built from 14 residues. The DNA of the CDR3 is TGCGCCAGCAGTCCAGTATCCTCCTACAATGAGCAGTTCTTC. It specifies CASSPVSSYNEQFF.

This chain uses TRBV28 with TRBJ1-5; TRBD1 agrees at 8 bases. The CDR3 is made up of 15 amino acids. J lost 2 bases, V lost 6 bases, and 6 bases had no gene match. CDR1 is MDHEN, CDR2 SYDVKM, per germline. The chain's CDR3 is CASSTTGAGNQPQHF. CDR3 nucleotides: TGTGCCAGCAGCACGACAGGGGCAGGCAATCAGCCCCAGCATTTT.

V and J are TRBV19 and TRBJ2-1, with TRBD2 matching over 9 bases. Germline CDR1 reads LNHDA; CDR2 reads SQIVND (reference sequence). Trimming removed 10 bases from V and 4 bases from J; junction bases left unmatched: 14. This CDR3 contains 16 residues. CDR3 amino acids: CATIPSSGKAYNEQFF. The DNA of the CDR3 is TGTGCCACCATTCCTTCTAGCGGGAAGGCATACAATGAGCAGTTCTTC.